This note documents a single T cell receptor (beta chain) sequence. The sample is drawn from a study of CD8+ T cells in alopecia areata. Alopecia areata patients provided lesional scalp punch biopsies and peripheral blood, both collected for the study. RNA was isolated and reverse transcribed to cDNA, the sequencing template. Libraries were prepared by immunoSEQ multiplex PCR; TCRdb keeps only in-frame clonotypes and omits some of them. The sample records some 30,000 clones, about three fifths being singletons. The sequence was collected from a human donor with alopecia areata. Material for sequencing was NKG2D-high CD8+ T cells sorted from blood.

CDR3 residues: CASSPGQGWEQYF. The DNA for the CDR3 is TGCGCCAGCAGCCCGGGACAGGGCTGGGAGCAGTACTTC. This rearrangement joins TRBV4-1 to TRBJ2-7, with 9 bases matching TRBD1. This CDR3 is built from 13 residues. The germline gives CDR1 MGHRA, CDR2 YSYEKL. V was clipped by 4 bases and J by 7 bases; unmatched bases: 5.